The 27 T cell receptor beta chains below come from one sample, sequenced in a study of shared clonotypes between healthy human individuals. The table came from immunoSEQ multiplex PCR; TCRdb's copy has only in-frame clones and leaves some out. This sample has a few million clones, with roughly 95% found just once. Only CD45RO-negative cells positively selected for CCR7 counted as naive CD8 cells, so terminally differentiated effector memory CD45RA+ cells were excluded. The sample taken for sequencing was naive CD8+ T cells from PBMCs. These receptors were collected from a young man in good health. Some clones in this sample may be carry-over from other donors' samples.

The chain combines TRBV15 with TRBJ2-7, with D unresolved. V gave up 2 bases and J gave up 4 bases, with 15 bases separating them. CDR1 is LNHNV, CDR2 YYDKDF, per germline (reference sequence). This CDR3 spans 15 amino acids. This CDR3 is CATSRQSLGWYEQYF. The CDR3 nucleotides are TGTGCCACCAGCAGACAGAGTTTGGGCTGGTACGAGCAGTACTTC. The full variable domain, rest sourced from reference TRBV15 and TRBJ2-7, is DAMVIQNPRYQVTQFGKPVTLSCSQTLNHNVMYWYQQKSSQAPKLLFHYYDKDFNNEADTPDNFQSRRPNTSFCFLDIRSPGLGDTAMYLCATSRQSLGWYEQYFGPGTRLTVT.

V is TRBV2 and J is TRBJ1-1, with D perhaps TRBD1 (6 bases). This CDR3 is 13 amino acids long. From germline, CDR1 is SNHLY and CDR2 FYNNEI. Trimming stripped 6 bases from V and 6 bases from J, with 14 bases between. CDR3 amino acids: CASSANRVPEAFF. For the CDR3, the DNA is TGTGCCAGCAGCGCGAACAGGGTTCCTGAAGCTTTCTTT.

This clone was recorded once. V and J are TRBV28 and TRBJ1-1; 7 positions agree with TRBD1. The ends lost 3 bases at V and 7 bases at J; junction bases unmatched: 5. CDR1 and CDR2 (germline): MDHEN, SYDVKM. This CDR3 is 13 amino acids long. CDR3 coding DNA: TGTGCCAGCAGTTTCGAGGGGGCAGATGAAGCTTTCTTT. Protein: CASSFEGADEAFF. The full variable domain, in which reference TRBV28 and TRBJ1-1 provide the parts outside the CDR3, is DVKVTQSSRYLVKRTGEKVFLECVQDMDHENMFWYRQDPGLGLRLIYFSYDVKMKEKGDIPEGYSVSREKKERFSLILESASTNQTSMYLCASSFEGADEAFFGQGTRLTVV.

This clone is a singleton in its sample. The rearrangement uses TRBV28 and TRBJ2-3, with D possibly TRBD2 on 6 matching bases. Germline loops: CDR1 MDHEN, CDR2 SYDVKM. V was clipped by 2 bases and J by 8 bases, with 11 bases between them. There are 13 residues in the CDR3. CDR3 DNA: TGTGCCAGCAGTTTAGCGGGGTCTTTTACGCAGTATTTT. As protein: CASSLAGSFTQYF. The complete variable domain, with remaining parts taken from reference TRBV28 and TRBJ2-3, reads DVKVTQSSRYLVKRTGEKVFLECVQDMDHENMFWYRQDPGLGLRLIYFSYDVKMKEKGDIPEGYSVSREKKERFSLILESASTNQTSMYLCASSLAGSFTQYFGPGTRLTVL.

The chain joins TRBV14 to TRBJ2-7; D is uncertain. From germline, CDR1 is SGHDN and CDR2 FVKESK. Trimming shortened V by 2 bases and J by 7 bases, and 12 bases separated the two germline ends. The CDR3 covers 13 residues. The CDR3 nucleotides are TGTGCCAGCAGCCAATCCCGGGCGCGGGAGCAGTACTTC. Residues: CASSQSRAREQYF.

This sequence joins TRBV28 and TRBJ2-2, with 9 positions matching TRBD1. Germline V gene sequence: CDR1 MDHEN, CDR2 SYDVKM. This CDR3 has 18 residues. J lost 1 base, V lost 5 bases, and 11 bases had no gene match. The CDR3 loop is CASSPPPGTGRNTGELFF. CDR3 DNA: TGTGCCAGCAGTCCCCCTCCCGGGACAGGGCGGAACACCGGGGAGCTGTTTTTT.

This chain connects TRBV29-1 to TRBJ1-2, with D hard to call. The germline V gene has CDR1 SQVTM and CDR2 ANQGSEA. The CDR3 is made up of 13 amino acids. Trimming stripped 1 base from V and 3 bases from J, with 9 bases between. CDR3 amino acids: CSVEGWEDYGYTF. The CDR3 DNA reads as TGCAGCGTTGAAGGTTGGGAGGACTATGGCTACACCTTC.

This chain connects TRBV6-5 to TRBJ1-2; D is perhaps TRBD1 (5 bases). V lost 2 bases and J lost 4, with 17 bases in between. Per the germline V gene, CDR1 is MNHEY and CDR2 is SVGAGI. The CDR3 has 16 residues. The chain's CDR3 is CASSYAPGRSFYGYTF. The CDR3 region has the DNA TGTGCCAGCAGTTACGCCCCGGGGCGGTCGTTCTATGGCTACACCTTC.

The V and J genes are TRBV4-2 and TRBJ2-7, with a weak D call TRBD2 (6 bases). CDR3 length equals 14 residues. Trimming took off 3 bases at V and 3 bases at J, with 12 bases between the two ends. Looked up from germline, CDR1 is LGHNA and CDR2 is YNFKEQ. The CDR3 reads CASSQGTENYEQYF. The CDR3 DNA reads as TGTGCCAGCAGCCAGGGGACTGAGAACTACGAGCAGTACTTC.

The chain combines TRBV27 with TRBJ2-6; D uncertain. The V gene's germline CDR1 is MNHEY and CDR2 SMNVEV (reference sequence). The length of the CDR3 is 15 residues. V was cut by 7 bases and J by 2 bases, with 12 bases left in between. The CDR3, as DNA: TGTGCCAGCACCCCAGGAACCGCTGGGGCCAACGTCCTGACTTTC. As protein: CASTPGTAGANVLTF.

The CDR3, as DNA: TGTGCCAGCAGCTTAGCGGGACCCAACAATGAGCAGTTCTTC. Protein product: CASSLAGPNNEQFF. The rearrangement links TRBV7-9 to TRBJ2-1; possibly TRBD1 or TRBD2 for D (5 bases each). This CDR3 is 14 amino acids long. V lost 0 bases and J lost 5, with 8 bases in between. Germline V gene sequence: CDR1 SEHNR, CDR2 FQNEAQ (reference sequence).

The CDR3 DNA follows: TGCGCCAGCAGGGGGGACGTAGCCAAAAACATTCAGTACTTC. Amino acid sequence: CASRGDVAKNIQYF. The chain is built from TRBV10-2 and TRBJ2-4; D may correspond to TRBD1 or TRBD2 (5 bases each). The CDR3 sequence is 14 residues long. Germline V gene data show CDR1 as WSHSY and CDR2 as SAAADI. Deletions cut 6 bases from V and 0 bases from J, with 9 bases between.

In this sample, this clone turned up once. The chain links TRBV27 to TRBJ2-4; D call uncertain. V lost 6 bases and J lost 7, with 22 bases in between. This CDR3 comprises 16 residues. In germline, CDR1 is MNHEY, CDR2 SMNVEV (reference sequence). CDR3 coding DNA: TGTGCCAGCAGGGGTCAGACCGTCCTCGCCCGGAACATTCAGTACTTC. Its protein product is CASRGQTVLARNIQYF.

This rearrangement joins TRBV30 to TRBJ1-1; a possible D gene is TRBD1 (5 bases). Germline V gene sequence: CDR1 GTSNPN, CDR2 SVGIG (reference sequence). This CDR3 has 15 amino acids. Trimming took 0 bases from V and 4 from J, leaving 15 bases between them. The CDR3 sequence is CAWSVQGPRGTEAFF. DNA for the CDR3: TGTGCCTGGAGTGTGCAGGGCCCGCGGGGCACTGAAGCTTTCTTT. The full variable domain, in which reference TRBV30 and TRBJ1-1 provide the parts outside the CDR3, is SQTIHQWPATLVQPVGSPLSLECTVEGTSNPNLYWYRQAAGRGLQLLFYSVGIGQISSEVPQNLSASRPQDRQFILSSKKLLLSDSGFYLCAWSVQGPRGTEAFFGQGTRLTVV.

As for this clone: Its ends do not fully match the called genes, so a read error is possible. V usage is TRBV19 and J usage is TRBJ2-7; D unclear. Germline CDR1 and CDR2: LNHDA and SQIVND (reference sequence). The CDR3 length is 14 residues. CDR3: CASSLDYGSDEQYF. The CDR3 DNA reads TGTGCCAGTAGTTTAGATTATGGGTCTGACGAGCAGTACTTC. Using reference TRBV19 and TRBJ2-7 for the parts outside the CDR3, the full variable domain is DGGITQSPKYLFRKEGQNVTLSCEQNLNHDAMYWYRQDPGQGLRLIYYSQIVNDFQKGDIAEGYSVSREKKESFPLTVTSAQKNPTAFYLCASSLDYGSDEQYFGPGTRLTVT.

V usage is TRBV28 and J usage is TRBJ1-4; unclear D gene. Germline V lookup: CDR1 MDHEN, CDR2 SYDVKM. The CDR3 is 14 amino acids. V was trimmed by 9 bases and J by 3 bases, leaving 14 bases between them. DNA of the CDR3: TGTGCCAGTACCCACAGTCGCTCTAATGAAAAACTGTTTTTT. It encodes CASTHSRSNEKLFF. Variable domain in full (rest from reference TRBV28 and TRBJ1-4): DVKVTQSSRYLVKRTGEKVFLECVQDMDHENMFWYRQDPGLGLRLIYFSYDVKMKEKGDIPEGYSVSREKKERFSLILESASTNQTSMYLCASTHSRSNEKLFFGSGTQLSVL.

This sequence joins TRBV27 and TRBJ2-7, with TRBD2 identical over 10 bases. CDR1 and CDR2 from the germline V gene are MNHEY and SMNVEV (reference sequence). Trimming removed 1 base from V and 3 bases from J; junction bases left unmatched: 12. There are 18 residues in the CDR3. The CDR3 reads CASSLWPSGSSPHYEQYF. The DNA of the CDR3 is TGTGCCAGCAGTTTATGGCCTAGCGGGAGCTCCCCCCACTACGAGCAGTACTTC.

The rearrangement joins TRBV2 to TRBJ1-1; tentatively, D is TRBD1 (6 bases). Germline CDR1 reads SNHLY; CDR2 reads FYNNEI. The CDR3 spans 13 residues. The V gene lost 8 bases and the J gene lost 2 bases, with 12 bases spanning the gap. CDR3 sequence (DNA): TGTGCCAGCGGGGGGGCTAGAAACACTGAAGCTTTCTTT. Translating gives CASGGARNTEAFF. The complete variable domain, with remaining parts taken from reference TRBV2 and TRBJ1-1, reads EPEVTQTPSHQVTQMGQEVILRCVPISNHLYFYWYRQILGQKVEFLVSFYNNEISEKSEIFDDQFSVERPDGSNFTLKIRSTKLEDSAMYFCASGGARNTEAFFGQGTRLTVV.

The V gene is TRBV7-9, the J gene TRBJ2-2; D is ambiguous. The germline gives CDR1 SEHNR, CDR2 FQNEAQ (reference sequence). V lost 1 base, J lost 4 bases, and 7 bases lay in between. The CDR3 loop spans 14 amino acids. Written as DNA, the CDR3 is TGTGCCAGCAGCTTAGGGGCCGCCACCGGGGAGCTGTTTTTT. It codes for CASSLGAATGELFF.

The chain links TRBV27 to TRBJ2-7; perhaps D is TRBD1 or TRBD2 (5 bases each). The length of the CDR3 is 12 residues. Trimming stripped 6 bases from V and 7 bases from J, with 13 bases between. Germline V lookup: CDR1 MNHEY, CDR2 SMNVEV (reference sequence). CDR3 bases: TGTGCCAGCAGCCTGGGACGCTCGGAGCAGTACTTC. This sequence encodes CASSLGRSEQYF.

The chain uses TRBV7-6 and TRBJ2-7; D not resolved. The CDR3 runs 14 residues. CDR1 and CDR2 (germline): SGHVS, FNYEAQ. Trimming removed 5 bases at V and 7 bases at J, with 18 bases between. The CDR3 nucleotides read TGTGCCAGCAGCCTCTCGGCAGGTTTAAGTGAGCAGTACTTC. It translates to CASSLSAGLSEQYF.

The chain employs TRBV10-2 and TRBJ2-1, with D hard to call. Trimming pared 3 bases from V and 9 bases from J, leaving 12 bases between. CDR1 is WSHSY and CDR2 is SAAADI in the germline V gene. The CDR3 sequence is 13 residues long. This CDR3 is CASSDAKPAEQFF. The DNA of the CDR3 is TGCGCCAGCAGTGATGCCAAACCAGCTGAGCAGTTCTTC.

This rearrangement joins TRBV7-9 to TRBJ2-1; D is uncertain. This CDR3 spans 14 amino acids. V lost 5 bases and J lost 1, with 9 bases in between. Germline V CDR1 and CDR2: SEHNR, FQNEAQ (reference sequence). The CDR3 nucleotides read TGTGCCAGCAGCCAAAGCAGTTCCTACAATGAGCAGTTCTTC. Protein: CASSQSSSYNEQFF.

This rearrangement joins TRBV2 to TRBJ2-1, with 7 bases fitting TRBD2. The CDR3 runs 16 residues. After removal of 2 bases from V and 4 bases from J, the junction contained 8 bases not matched to a gene. Germline-derived CDR1 and CDR2 are SNHLY and FYNNEI. Here the CDR3 reads CASSEFVGRSYNEQFF. In DNA form, the CDR3 reads TGTGCCAGCAGTGAATTTGTCGGGAGGTCTTACAATGAGCAGTTCTTC.

V usage is TRBV27 and J usage is TRBJ2-7; the D is unclear. The V gene's germline CDR1 is MNHEY and CDR2 SMNVEV (reference sequence). Trimming left V 4 bases short and J 2 bases short, with 9 bases between. The CDR3 contains 13 residues. CDR3 loop: CASSYGFAYEQYF. In DNA, the CDR3 is TGTGCCAGCAGTTATGGGTTCGCCTACGAGCAGTACTTC.

This chain joins TRBV2 and TRBJ2-1, with 9 bases aligning to TRBD2. This CDR3 region has 15 residues. The germline gives CDR1 SNHLY, CDR2 FYNNEI. V lost 1 base, J lost 7 bases, and 5 bases stayed unmatched. The CDR3 reads CASSEGGRARNEQFF. The CDR3 nucleotides read TGTGCCAGCAGTGAAGGCGGGAGGGCCAGGAATGAGCAGTTCTTC.

The chain carries TRBV7-9 and TRBJ1-2, with D maybe TRBD1 (6 bases). This CDR3 region has 19 residues. Between the trimmed V and J ends, which lost 3 bases and 3 bases, there was a span of 26 bases. The germline V gene encodes CDR1 SEHNR and CDR2 FQNEAQ (reference sequence). The CDR3 loop reads CASSFSPGTRHSLDYGYTF. DNA for the CDR3: TGTGCCAGCAGCTTTTCTCCAGGGACAAGGCACTCGCTCGACTATGGCTACACCTTC.